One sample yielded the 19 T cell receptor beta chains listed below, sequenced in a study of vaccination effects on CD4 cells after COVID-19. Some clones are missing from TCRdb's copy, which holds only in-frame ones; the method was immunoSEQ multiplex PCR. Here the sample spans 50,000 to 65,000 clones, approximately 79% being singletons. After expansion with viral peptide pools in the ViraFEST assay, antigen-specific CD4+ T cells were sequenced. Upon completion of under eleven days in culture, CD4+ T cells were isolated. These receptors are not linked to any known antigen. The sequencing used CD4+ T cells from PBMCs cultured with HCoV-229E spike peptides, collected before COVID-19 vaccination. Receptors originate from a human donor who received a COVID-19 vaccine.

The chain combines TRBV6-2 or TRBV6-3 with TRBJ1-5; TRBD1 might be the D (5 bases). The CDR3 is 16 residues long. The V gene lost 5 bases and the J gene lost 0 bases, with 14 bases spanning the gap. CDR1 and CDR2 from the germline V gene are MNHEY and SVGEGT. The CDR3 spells CASSNRGPDSNQPQHF. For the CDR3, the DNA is TGTGCCAGCAGTAATAGGGGCCCGGATAGCAATCAGCCCCAGCATTTT.

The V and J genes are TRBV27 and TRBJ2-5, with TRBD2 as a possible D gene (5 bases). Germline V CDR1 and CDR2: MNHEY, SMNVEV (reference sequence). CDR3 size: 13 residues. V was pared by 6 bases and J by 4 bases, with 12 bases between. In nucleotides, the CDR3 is TGTGCCAGCAGGTCTCCGGGGTCAGAGACCCAGTACTTC. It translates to CASRSPGSETQYF.

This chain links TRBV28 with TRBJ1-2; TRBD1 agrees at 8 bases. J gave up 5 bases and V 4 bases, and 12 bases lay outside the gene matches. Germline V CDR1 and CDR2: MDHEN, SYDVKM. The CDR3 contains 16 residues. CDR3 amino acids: CASSSLQTGVGYGYTF. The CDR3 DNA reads TGTGCCAGCAGTTCATTACAGACAGGGGTAGGTTATGGCTACACCTTC.

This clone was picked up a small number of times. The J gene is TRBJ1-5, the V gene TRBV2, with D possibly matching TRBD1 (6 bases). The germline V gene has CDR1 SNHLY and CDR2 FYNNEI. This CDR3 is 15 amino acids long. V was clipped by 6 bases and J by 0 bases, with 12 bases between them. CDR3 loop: CASREFRGSNQPQHF. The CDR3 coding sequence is TGTGCCAGCAGGGAATTCAGGGGTAGCAATCAGCCCCAGCATTTT.

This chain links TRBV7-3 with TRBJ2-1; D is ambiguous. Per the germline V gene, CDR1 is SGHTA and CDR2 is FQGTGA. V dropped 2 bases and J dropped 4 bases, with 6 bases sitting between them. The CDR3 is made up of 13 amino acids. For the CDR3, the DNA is TGTGCCAGCAGCTTAGGGCTTTACAATGAGCAGTTCTTC. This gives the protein CASSLGLYNEQFF.

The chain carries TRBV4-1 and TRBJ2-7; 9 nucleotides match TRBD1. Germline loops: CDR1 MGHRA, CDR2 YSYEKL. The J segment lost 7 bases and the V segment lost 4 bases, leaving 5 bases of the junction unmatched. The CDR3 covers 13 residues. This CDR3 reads CASSLTGGREQYV. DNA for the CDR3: TGCGCCAGCAGCCTGACAGGGGGGAGGGAGCAGTACGTC.

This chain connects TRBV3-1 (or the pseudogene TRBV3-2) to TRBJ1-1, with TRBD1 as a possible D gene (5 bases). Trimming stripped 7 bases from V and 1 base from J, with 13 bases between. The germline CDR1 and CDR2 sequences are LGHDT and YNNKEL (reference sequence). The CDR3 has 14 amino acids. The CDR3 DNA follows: TGTGCCAGCACCCACTTCGACAGGAACACTGAAGCTTTCTTT. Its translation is CASTHFDRNTEAFF.

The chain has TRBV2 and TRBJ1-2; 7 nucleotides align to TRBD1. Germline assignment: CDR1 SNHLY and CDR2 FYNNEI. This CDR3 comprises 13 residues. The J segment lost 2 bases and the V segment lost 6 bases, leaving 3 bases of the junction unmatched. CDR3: CASSTGQNYGYTF. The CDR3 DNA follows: TGTGCCAGCAGCACGGGACAGAACTATGGCTACACCTTC.

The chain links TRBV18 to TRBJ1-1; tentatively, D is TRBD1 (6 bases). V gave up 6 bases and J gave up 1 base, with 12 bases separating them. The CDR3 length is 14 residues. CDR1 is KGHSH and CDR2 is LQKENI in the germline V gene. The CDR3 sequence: CASSQGGGNTEAFF. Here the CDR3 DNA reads TGTGCCAGCTCGCAAGGGGGGGGGAACACTGAAGCTTTCTTT.

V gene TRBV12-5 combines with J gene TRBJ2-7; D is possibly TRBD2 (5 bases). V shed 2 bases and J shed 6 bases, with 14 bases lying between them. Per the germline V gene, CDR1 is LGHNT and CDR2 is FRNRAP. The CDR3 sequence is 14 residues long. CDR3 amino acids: CASGLSSERSEQYV. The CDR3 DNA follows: TGTGCTAGTGGTTTGAGTAGCGAGAGGAGCGAGCAGTACGTC.

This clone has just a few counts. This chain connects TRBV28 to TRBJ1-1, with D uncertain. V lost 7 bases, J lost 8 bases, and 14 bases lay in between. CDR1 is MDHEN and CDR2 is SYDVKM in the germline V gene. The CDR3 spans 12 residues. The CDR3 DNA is TGTGCCAGCATCGGAGGAATCAGCGAAGCTTTCTTT. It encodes CASIGGISEAFF.

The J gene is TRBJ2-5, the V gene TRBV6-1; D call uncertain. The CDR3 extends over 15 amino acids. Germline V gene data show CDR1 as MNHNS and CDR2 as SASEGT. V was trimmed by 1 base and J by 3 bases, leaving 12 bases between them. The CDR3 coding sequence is TGTGCCAGCAGTGAAGTGTGGCAGAGAAAAGAGACCCAGTACTTC. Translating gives CASSEVWQRKETQYF.

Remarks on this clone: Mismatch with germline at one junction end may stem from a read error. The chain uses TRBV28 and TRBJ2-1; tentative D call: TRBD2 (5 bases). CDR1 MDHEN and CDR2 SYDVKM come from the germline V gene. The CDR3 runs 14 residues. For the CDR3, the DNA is TGTGCCAGCAGTCCCCGTGGAGGTACGGCCGTTCGGCTCTTC. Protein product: CASSPRGGTAVRLF.

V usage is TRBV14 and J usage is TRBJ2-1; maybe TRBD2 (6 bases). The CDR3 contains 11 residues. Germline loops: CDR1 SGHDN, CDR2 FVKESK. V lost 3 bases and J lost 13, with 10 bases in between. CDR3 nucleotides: TGTGCCAGCAGCCACGGGGGAACTCAGTTCTTC. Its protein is CASSHGGTQFF.

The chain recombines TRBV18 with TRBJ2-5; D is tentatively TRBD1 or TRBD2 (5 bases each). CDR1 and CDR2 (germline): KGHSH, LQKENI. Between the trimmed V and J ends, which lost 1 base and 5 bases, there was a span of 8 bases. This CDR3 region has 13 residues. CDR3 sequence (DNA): TGTGCCAGCTCACCACAGGGGAGTGAGACCCAGTACTTC. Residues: CASSPQGSETQYF.

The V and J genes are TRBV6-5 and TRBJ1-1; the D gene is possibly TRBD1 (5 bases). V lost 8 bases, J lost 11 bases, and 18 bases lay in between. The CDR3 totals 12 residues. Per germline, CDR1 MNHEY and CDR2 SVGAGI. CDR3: CASQKTTGAAFF. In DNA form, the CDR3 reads TGTGCCAGCCAAAAGACCACAGGCGCGGCTTTCTTT.

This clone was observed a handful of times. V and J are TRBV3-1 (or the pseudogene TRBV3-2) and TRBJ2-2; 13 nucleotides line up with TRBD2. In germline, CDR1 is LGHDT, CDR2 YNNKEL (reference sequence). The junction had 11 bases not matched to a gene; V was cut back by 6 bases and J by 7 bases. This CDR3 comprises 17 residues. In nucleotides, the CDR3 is TGTGCCAGCAGTCAACTAGCGGGGGGGCTTAGGAGCGGGGAGCTGTTTTTT. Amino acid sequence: CASSQLAGGLRSGELFF.

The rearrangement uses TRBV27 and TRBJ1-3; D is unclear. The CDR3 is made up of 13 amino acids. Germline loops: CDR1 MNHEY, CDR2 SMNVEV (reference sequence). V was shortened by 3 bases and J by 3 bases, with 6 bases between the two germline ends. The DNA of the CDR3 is TGTGCCAGCAGTTTGATGGGTGGAAACACCATATATTTT. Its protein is CASSLMGGNTIYF.

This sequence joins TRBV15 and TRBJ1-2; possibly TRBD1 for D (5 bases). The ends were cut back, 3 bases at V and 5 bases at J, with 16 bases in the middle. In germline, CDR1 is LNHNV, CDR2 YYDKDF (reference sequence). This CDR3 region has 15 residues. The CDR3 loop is CATSRDLTETYGYTF. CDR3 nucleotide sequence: TGTGCCACCAGCAGGGACTTGACAGAGACATATGGCTACACCTTC.